This is a list of T cell receptor beta chains from one sample in a study of T cell changes during pregnancy in multiple sclerosis. Method: immunoSEQ multiplex PCR; TCRdb's copy keeps in-frame clones and lacks some. The sample has approximately 130,000 clones; roughly 92% are singletons. This specimen was peripheral blood, taken before pregnancy. The receptors come from a female donor with multiple sclerosis, enrolled in a pregnancy study. Both conserved end residues are part of each CDR3. A D gene is named only where the DNA matches it firmly. Clone sizes are given selectively: once, few, many, or a class where the clone is expanded.

j_call d_call clone_size v_call cdr3_aa cdr3_nt
TRBJ1-1 . . TRBV13 CASSPRLGSGDTEAFF TGTGCCAGCAGCCCCCGGCTGGGGAGTGGGGACACTGAAGCTTTCTTT
TRBJ2-1 TRBD2 . TRBV5-4 CASSFPGTSFFF TGTGCCAGCAGTTTTCCCGGGACTAGCTTCTTCTTC
TRBJ2-7 TRBD2 . TRBV5-1 CASSRREGPHEQYF TGCGCCAGCAGTAGGAGGGAGGGCCCCCACGAGCAGTACTTC
TRBJ2-3 . once TRBV29-1 CSVEGGRSDTQYF TGCAGCGTTGAGGGGGGGCGGTCAGATACGCAGTATTTT
TRBJ2-3 TRBD1 . TRBV9 CASSPRQGAAADTQYF TGTGCCAGCAGCCCCCGACAGGGGGCGGCTGCAGATACGCAGTATTTT
TRBJ1-1 . . TRBV5-1 CASSPARTANTEAFF TGCGCCAGCAGCCCCGCACGGACAGCTAACACTGAAGCTTTCTTT
TRBJ2-2 TRBD2 . TRBV28 CASRFSGRDGELFF TGTGCCAGCAGATTTAGCGGGAGGGACGGGGAGCTGTTTTTT
TRBJ1-6 . . TRBV30 CAWSTRSVSRSSYNSPLHF TGTGCCTGGAGTACCCGAAGCGTCAGCAGAAGCTCCTATAATTCACCCCTCCACTTT
TRBJ2-7 TRBD2 . TRBV27 CATTSGGLYEQYF TGTGCCACCACTAGCGGGGGGCTATACGAGCAGTACTTC
TRBJ2-7 . . TRBV10-2 CASSLASYEQYF TGCGCCAGCAGTCTGGCCTCCTACGAGCAGTACTTC
TRBJ2-2 TRBD2 . TRBV7-9 CASSLEARGTSGRAGELFF TGTGCCAGCAGCTTAGAAGCCCGCGGGACTAGCGGGAGGGCCGGGGAGCTGTTTTTT
TRBJ2-7 . . TRBV5-1 CASSLDREQYF TGCGCCAGCAGCTTGGACCGGGAGCAGTACTTC
TRBJ1-5 TRBD1 . TRBV30 CAWSPGQGGNQPQHF TGTGCCTGGAGCCCGGGACAGGGAGGCAATCAGCCCCAGCATTTT
TRBJ2-7 . . TRBV6-5 CASSYSSRAGHEQYF TGTGCCAGCAGTTACTCAAGCAGGGCGGGGCACGAGCAGTACTTC
TRBJ2-3 . . TRBV9 CASSRGGRTDTQYF TGTGCCAGCAGCCGCGGAGGGCGCACAGATACGCAGTATTTT
TRBJ2-2 TRBD2 . TRBV6-1 CASCGDSAGVANTGELFF TGTGCCAGCTGTGGGGACTCAGCGGGAGTCGCGAACACCGGGGAGCTGTTTTTT
TRBJ2-7 TRBD2 . TRBV19 CASSSSGASYEQYF TGTGCCAGTAGTTCCAGCGGGGCCTCCTACGAGCAGTACTTC
TRBJ2-5 . . TRBV6-6 CAITEGGGKTQYF TGTGCCATTACCGAGGGGGGGGGTAAGACCCAGTACTTC
TRBJ2-7 TRBD1 . TRBV18 CASSRARTGASYEQYF TGTGCCAGCTCACGCGCCCGTACAGGGGCCTCCTACGAGCAGTACTTC
TRBJ1-5 . . TRBV19 CASSSSIRGPWPQHF TGTGCCAGTAGTTCGTCCATTAGAGGGCCCTGGCCCCAGCATTTT
TRBJ2-7 TRBD1 . TRBV5-1 CASSLRQGSYEQYF TGCGCCAGCAGCCTACGACAGGGGTCCTACGAGCAGTACTTC
TRBJ1-5 . . TRBV19 CASSLSVQGNQPQHF TGTGCCAGTAGTTTGTCCGTGCAGGGAAATCAGCCCCAGCATTTT
TRBJ2-3 TRBD2 . TRBV7-2 CASSLEAGGPDTQYF TGTGCCAGCAGCTTAGAAGCGGGGGGCCCAGATACGCAGTATTTT
TRBJ2-1 TRBD2 . TRBV28 CASSFRGGARKQFF TGTGCCAGCAGTTTTCGGGGGGGGGCGCGGAAGCAGTTCTTC
TRBJ2-5 . . TRBV28 CASSPLKAQETQYF TGTGCCAGCAGCCCACTAAAGGCTCAAGAGACCCAGTACTTC
TRBJ2-2 . few TRBV6-4 CASSPTGSTGELFF TGTGCCAGCAGTCCAACAGGGTCCACCGGGGAGCTGTTTTTT
TRBJ2-7 . . TRBV18 CASSPRLLASDSYEQYF TGTGCCAGCTCACCCCGACTCCTAGCCTCAGACTCCTACGAGCAGTACTTC
TRBJ2-3 TRBD2 . TRBV6-1 CASLAGPTDTQYF TGTGCCAGCCTAGCGGGGCCCACAGATACGCAGTATTTT
TRBJ1-1 TRBD1 . TRBV18 CASSPPRGLTEAFF TGTGCCAGCTCACCACCAAGGGGGCTTACTGAAGCTTTCTTT
TRBJ1-2 . . TRBV6-5 CASSSQGTNYGYTF TGTGCCAGCAGTTCACAGGGAACTAACTATGGCTACACCTTC
TRBJ2-5 . . TRBV19 CASGPAGAGETQYF TGTGCCTCTGGCCCAGCAGGGGCCGGGGAGACCCAGTACTTC
TRBJ2-3 TRBD2 . TRBV19 CASSIGAGGADTQYF TGTGCCAGTAGTATAGGGGCGGGAGGCGCAGATACGCAGTATTTT
TRBJ2-1 TRBD2 . TRBV2 CASSGLAGGPYEQFF TGTGCCAGCAGTGGGCTCGCGGGAGGGCCATATGAGCAGTTCTTC
TRBJ1-2 . . TRBV11-2 CASSLSRQYYGYTF TGTGCCAGCAGCTTAAGTAGACAGTACTATGGCTACACCTTC
TRBJ1-1 TRBD1 . TRBV30 CAWGDRGEGAFF TGTGCCTGGGGGGACAGGGGGGAGGGGGCTTTCTTT
TRBJ2-1 . . TRBV27 CASNSRLNNEQFF TGTGCCAGCAACTCCCGCTTAAACAATGAGCAGTTCTTC
TRBJ2-3 TRBD2 . TRBV10-3 CAISESRGAITSTDTQYF TGTGCCATCAGTGAGTCGCGGGGGGCTATAACTAGCACAGATACGCAGTATTTT
TRBJ2-1 TRBD2 . TRBV9 CASSVEGRGLAGYNEQFF TGTGCCAGCAGCGTAGAGGGGAGGGGACTAGCGGGTTACAATGAGCAGTTCTTC
TRBJ1-1 . . TRBV6-5 CASSYSYTEAFF TGTGCCAGCAGTTACAGCTACACTGAAGCTTTCTTT
TRBJ2-4 TRBD1 . TRBV7-9 CASSLGQGMLKNIQYF TGTGCCAGCAGCCTCGGACAGGGGATGTTAAAAAACATTCAGTACTTC